The 17 T cell receptor beta chains listed next were all sequenced from one sample in a study of CD8 T cells in Susac syndrome. RNA totalling about 0.5 to 1 ug underwent reverse transcription with random hexamers. One entry per CDR3 protein results from TCRdb running MiXCR on the immunoSEQ multiplex PCR reads. This table has roughly 100,000 distinct CDR3 sequences, about 95% appearing once. Sequencing used CD8+ T cells from PBMCs. The receptor set was obtained from a human donor with Susac syndrome.

The genes are TRBV20-1 and TRBJ2-5; 8 bases are shared with TRBD2. V was clipped by 4 bases and J by 4 bases; unmatched bases: 14. The V gene's germline CDR1 is DFQATT and CDR2 SNEGSKA (reference sequence). There are 16 residues in the CDR3. CDR3 sequence reads: CSATGNAGGFSETQYF. The CDR3 nucleotides read TGCAGTGCTACTGGCAATGCGGGGGGATTCTCAGAGACCCAGTACTTC.

The rearrangement links TRBV12-3 or TRBV12-4 to TRBJ2-1; a possible D gene is TRBD1 (6 bases). V gave up 6 bases and J gave up 7 bases, with 7 bases separating them. This CDR3 contains 11 residues. The CDR3 sequence is CASSQGNEQFF. The DNA for the CDR3 is TGTGCCAGCAGCCAGGGGAATGAGCAGTTCTTC.

A single count supports this clonotype. The genes are TRBV20-1 and TRBJ1-5, with D perhaps TRBD1 (5 bases). The V end lost 3 bases, the J end lost 4 bases, and 16 bases lay between the germline ends. The CDR3 is 15 residues long. CDR1 is DFQATT, CDR2 SNEGSKA, per germline (reference sequence). CDR3 DNA sequence: TGCAGTGCTAGGGGACCGGACATCGGAAATCAGCCCCAGCATTTT. It codes for CSARGPDIGNQPQHF.

The rearrangement joins TRBV7-2 to TRBJ1-5; perhaps TRBD1 as D (6 bases). In germline, CDR1 is SGHTA, CDR2 FQGNSA. With 5 bases removed from V and 0 bases from J, the gap between germline ends came to 11 bases. The length of the CDR3 is 15 residues. In nucleotides, the CDR3 is TGTGCCAGCAGCCCAGGGGCCTATAGCAATCAGCCCCAGCATTTT. It is translated as CASSPGAYSNQPQHF. Complete variable domain (other parts from reference TRBV7-2 and TRBJ1-5): GAGVSQSPSNKVTEKGKDVELRCDPISGHTALYWYRQSLGQGLEFLIYFQGNSAPDKSGLPSDRFSAERTGGSVSTLTIQRTQQEDSAVYLCASSPGAYSNQPQHFGDGTRLSIL.

This clonotype was seen just once. The V gene is TRBV3-1, the J gene TRBJ2-7; D gene uncertain. The germline V and J ends were trimmed by 4 bases and 1 base, with 8 bases remaining between them. CDR1 and CDR2 (germline): LGHDT, YNNKEL (reference sequence). The CDR3 spans 13 residues. The CDR3 nucleotides read TGTGCCAGCAGCCTCTCTCGGTCCTACGAGCAGTACTTC. The encoded protein is CASSLSRSYEQYF.

This chain uses TRBV3-1 with TRBJ1-1; D gene unclear. V was pared by 4 bases and J by 2 bases, with 11 bases between. CDR1 and CDR2 from the germline V gene are LGHDT and YNNKEL (reference sequence). CDR3 length: 14 amino acids. Here the CDR3 DNA reads TGTGCCAGCAGCCCACCCGGGTTCAACACTGAAGCTTTCTTT. It specifies CASSPPGFNTEAFF.

This chain joins TRBV5-4 and TRBJ2-5, with D perhaps matching TRBD2 (6 bases). The CDR3 is made up of 14 amino acids. Germline V gene data show CDR1 as SGHNT and CDR2 as YYREEE (reference sequence). Trimming removed 3 bases from V and 5 bases from J, with 14 bases in between. CDR3 coding DNA: TGTGCCAGCAGCTGGTCGGGCGGGGTCGAGACCCAGTACTTC. This sequence encodes CASSWSGGVETQYF.

The rearrangement joins TRBV20-1 to TRBJ2-3; D ambiguous. The CDR3 sequence is 14 residues long. The germline V and J ends were trimmed by 3 bases and 4 bases, with 14 bases remaining between them. Germline V lookup: CDR1 DFQATT, CDR2 SNEGSKA (reference sequence). For the CDR3, the DNA is TGCAGTGCTAGGGAAAGTTTGGTTCCAGATACGCAGTATTTT. It translates to CSARESLVPDTQYF.

The chain combines TRBV4-1 with TRBJ2-5, with TRBD2 as a possible D gene (5 bases). The CDR3 has 16 amino acids. CDR1 MGHRA and CDR2 YSYEKL come from the germline V gene. Trimming cost V 2 bases and J 7 bases, with 20 bases left between them. CDR3 sequence reads: CASSQSTTPSAGTQYF. The CDR3 DNA follows: TGCGCCAGCAGCCAATCGACTACCCCCTCGGCAGGGACCCAGTACTTC.

This sequence joins TRBV18 and TRBJ1-1; D is ambiguous. The CDR3 totals 14 residues. Deletions cut 5 bases from V and 1 base from J, with 11 bases between. CDR1 is KGHSH, CDR2 LQKENI, per germline. This chain's CDR3 is CASSLGATNTEAFF. CDR3 coding DNA: TGTGCCAGCTCATTGGGAGCAACGAACACTGAAGCTTTCTTT.

J is TRBJ1-2 and V is TRBV11-2, with D maybe TRBD1 (6 bases). The CDR3 has 15 amino acids. V was cut by 6 bases and J by 2 bases, with 16 bases left in between. Germline-derived CDR1 and CDR2 are SGHAT and FQNNGV. The CDR3 coding sequence is TGTGCCAGCAGTCTCAACAGGGCCTCGAACTATGGCTACACCTTC. Its protein is CASSLNRASNYGYTF. Together with reference TRBV11-2 and TRBJ1-2, the CDR3 gives the full variable domain: EAGVAQSPRYKIIEKRQSVAFWCNPISGHATLYWYQQILGQGPKLLIQFQNNGVVDDSQLPKDRFSAERLKGVDSTLKIQPAKLEDSAVYLCASSLNRASNYGYTFGSGTRLTVV.

This sequence joins TRBV7-9 and TRBJ2-5; 8 bases agree with TRBD1. CDR3 length equals 15 residues. Trimming cost V 8 bases and J 2 bases; bases outside gene matches: 10. Germline CDR1 SEHNR, CDR2 FQNEAQ (reference sequence). CDR3 in amino acids: CASGPDRGGQETQYF. CDR3 bases: TGTGCCAGCGGGCCAGACAGGGGCGGTCAAGAGACCCAGTACTTC.

The CDR3 DNA is TGTGCCAGCAGTTCTCAGGGGGCCGGTTTCTTT. Protein sequence: CASSSQGAGFF. This rearrangement joins TRBV12-3 or TRBV12-4 to TRBJ1-1; 8 positions agree with TRBD1. CDR3 length: 11 residues. V lost 4 bases, J lost 13 bases, and 5 bases stayed unmatched.

The chain has TRBV11-2 and TRBJ2-1; either TRBD1 or TRBD2 may supply D (6 bases each). The CDR3 has 17 amino acids. The V and J ends lost 1 base and 5 bases respectively, with 18 bases between them. CDR1 and CDR2 (germline): SGHAT, FQNNGV. The CDR3 region has the DNA TGTGCCAGCAGCTTAGCACACAGGGACTCCCTCAACAATGAGCAGTTCTTC. As protein: CASSLAHRDSLNNEQFF.

This clonotype came up once. The V and J genes are TRBV9 and TRBJ2-1; weak D call: TRBD2 (6 bases). V lost 2 bases, J lost 8 bases, and 17 bases lay in between. The CDR3 consists of 15 residues. Germline CDR1 SGDLS, CDR2 YYNGEE. The CDR3 bases are TGTGCCAGCAGCGTTTCGGGAGACTCTCTGCATGAGCAGTTCTTC. Protein: CASSVSGDSLHEQFF.

The chain joins TRBV5-6 to TRBJ2-3; a weak D match, TRBD1 (5 bases). The germline V and J ends were trimmed by 0 bases and 5 bases, with 13 bases remaining between them. Germline V CDR1 and CDR2: SGHDT, YYEEEE. The CDR3 spans 15 residues. This CDR3 is CASSLELADRDTQYF. The CDR3 DNA sequence: TGTGCCAGCAGCTTGGAACTTGCAGACAGAGATACGCAGTATTTT.

This chain uses TRBV20-1 with TRBJ1-1; 10 nucleotides line up with TRBD1. The germline gives CDR1 DFQATT, CDR2 SNEGSKA (reference sequence). The CDR3 loop spans 16 amino acids. The J segment lost 0 bases and the V segment lost 1 base, leaving 5 bases of the junction unmatched. This chain's CDR3 is CSARGQGAQMNTEAFF. In DNA form, the CDR3 reads TGCAGTGCTAGAGGACAGGGGGCTCAGATGAACACTGAAGCTTTCTTT.